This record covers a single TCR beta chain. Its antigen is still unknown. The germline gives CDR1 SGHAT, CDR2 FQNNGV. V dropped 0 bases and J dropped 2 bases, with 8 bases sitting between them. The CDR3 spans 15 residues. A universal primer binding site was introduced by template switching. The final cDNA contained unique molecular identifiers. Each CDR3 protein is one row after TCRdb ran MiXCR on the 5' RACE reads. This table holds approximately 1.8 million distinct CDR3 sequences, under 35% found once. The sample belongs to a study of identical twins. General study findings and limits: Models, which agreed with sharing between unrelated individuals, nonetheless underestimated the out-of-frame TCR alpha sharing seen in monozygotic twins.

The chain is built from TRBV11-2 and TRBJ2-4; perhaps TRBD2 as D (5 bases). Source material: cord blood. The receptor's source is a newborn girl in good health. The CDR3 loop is CASSLEEGTKNIQYF. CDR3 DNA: TGTGCCAGCAGCTTAGAAGAGGGTACCAAAAACATTCAGTACTTC.